A single sample is the source of the 17 T cell receptor beta chains below, sequenced in a study of shared clonotypes between healthy human individuals (dated by TCRdb to about 2020). The library was obtained by the immunoSEQ multiplex PCR assay. TCRdb carries this immuneACCESS record with in-frame sequences only. Its versions omit some clonotypes, under half of them owing to an unresolved V gene in the studies checked, with the rest unexplained. The sample has a few hundred thousand clones on record, roughly 84% of them singletons. The top ten clonotypes cover roughly 17% of the sample. Sequencing input: memory CD8+ T cells sorted from blood. The cell subset or site label on this specimen signifies: CD45RO+ cells pooled with CCR7-negative TemRA cells. Receptor source: a man between 18 and 29 years old in good health.

V is TRBV5-3 and J is TRBJ2-6, with 9 bases aligning to TRBD1. TRBV5-3 is filed as an ORF, its function uncertain. V lost 4 bases to trimming and J lost 0 bases; unmatched junction nucleotides: 11. The CDR3 is 19 residues long. The CDR3 sequence is CARSVSGTGFFSGANVLTF. The CDR3, as DNA: TGTGCCAGAAGCGTGTCCGGGACAGGGTTTTTCTCTGGGGCCAACGTCCTGACTTTC.

This chain connects TRBV10-3 to TRBJ1-5; weak D call: TRBD1 (6 bases). Germline CDR1 is ENHRY and CDR2 is SYGVKD. Between the trimmed V and J ends, which lost 10 bases and 0 bases, there was a span of 25 bases. This CDR3 contains 18 residues. CDR3 sequence: CANRYITGFPYSNQPQHF. Written as DNA, the CDR3 is TGTGCCAACCGGTACATTACAGGGTTCCCTTATAGCAATCAGCCCCAGCATTTT.

This clone was counted once. CDR3 in amino acids: CASSPFPGQPSYEQYF. CDR3 sequence (DNA): TGTGCCAGCAGTCCGTTTCCGGGGCAGCCCTCCTACGAGCAGTACTTC. The chain links TRBV27 to TRBJ2-7; either TRBD1 or TRBD2 may fit D (5 bases each). Germline assignment: CDR1 MNHEY and CDR2 SMNVEV (reference sequence). V was clipped by 5 bases and J by 0 bases, with 17 bases between them. This CDR3 has 16 amino acids.

The chain is built from TRBV6-5 and TRBJ1-4, with TRBD1 as a possible D gene (6 bases). The CDR3 sequence is 15 residues long. The germline V and J ends were trimmed by 2 bases and 4 bases, with 11 bases remaining between them. Germline V CDR1 and CDR2: MNHEY, SVGAGI. The CDR3 here is CASSYEQGINEKLFF. The CDR3 region has the DNA TGTGCCAGCAGTTACGAACAGGGTATTAATGAAAAACTGTTTTTT.

The rearrangement uses TRBV2 and TRBJ2-1; 13 bases are shared with TRBD2. From germline, CDR1 is SNHLY and CDR2 FYNNEI. The CDR3 loop spans 16 amino acids. Germline trimming cut 9 bases from V and 0 bases from J; bases unmatched to any gene: 5. The CDR3 loop reads CASDWTSGSSYNEQFF. The CDR3, as DNA: TGTGCCAGTGATTGGACTAGCGGGAGCTCCTACAATGAGCAGTTCTTC.

This sequence joins TRBV6-5 and TRBJ2-5; 8 bases map to TRBD1. The CDR3 sequence is 14 residues long. With V trimmed by 3 bases and J by 4 bases, 4 bases remained unmatched. Germline V gives CDR1 MNHEY, CDR2 SVGAGI. The CDR3 here is CASSYGQGIETQYF. In DNA, the CDR3 is TGTGCCAGCAGTTATGGACAGGGAATAGAGACCCAGTACTTC.

The V gene is TRBV5-4, the J gene TRBJ1-1; D remains ambiguous. The CDR3 has 12 residues. CDR1 SGHNT and CDR2 YYREEE come from the germline V gene (reference sequence). With 0 bases removed from V and 7 bases from J, the gap between germline ends came to 7 bases. CDR3 loop: CASSLATGEAFF. The CDR3 DNA follows: TGTGCCAGCAGCTTGGCGACCGGTGAAGCTTTCTTT. Based on the CDR3 plus reference TRBV5-4 and TRBJ1-1, the full variable domain is ETGVTQSPTHLIKTRGQQVTLRCSSQSGHNTVSWYQQALGQGPQFIFQYYREEENGRGNFPPRFSGLQFPNYSSELNVNALELDDSALYLCASSLATGEAFFGQGTRLTVV.

This clone has only one observation. The V gene is TRBV5-4, the J gene TRBJ1-4; 11 positions agree with TRBD1. This CDR3 is 15 amino acids long. Germline lookup yields CDR1 SGHNT and CDR2 YYREEE (reference sequence). J lost 6 bases, V lost 3 bases, and 4 bases had no gene match. The CDR3 sequence is CASSSPGQGDEKLFF. The CDR3 nucleotides read TGTGCCAGCAGCTCACCGGGACAGGGGGATGAAAAACTGTTTTTT.

This clone was found once. The chain carries TRBV18 and TRBJ1-1; D is ambiguous. CDR3 length: 13 amino acids. V lost 1 base to trimming and J lost 12 bases, with 15 bases between them. CDR1 and CDR2 (germline): KGHSH, LQKENI. The CDR3 sequence: CASSPRPVKRTFF. In nucleotides, the CDR3 is TGTGCCAGCTCACCACGGCCGGTAAAGCGGACTTTCTTT.

As DNA, the CDR3 is TGCGCCAGCAGCCAAGTCGCCGGGTGGGCGGCAAGCAATCAGCCCCAGCATTTT. Translated: CASSQVAGWAASNQPQHF. This sequence joins TRBV4-1 and TRBJ1-5; no reliable D call. The ends were cut back, 1 base at V and 1 base at J, with 17 bases in the middle. The CDR3 has 18 amino acids. Germline assignment: CDR1 MGHRA and CDR2 YSYEKL.

The J gene is TRBJ2-7, the V gene TRBV27, with TRBD2 matching over 9 bases. Germline assignment: CDR1 MNHEY and CDR2 SMNVEV (reference sequence). The CDR3 consists of 14 residues. V was pared by 6 bases and J by 3 bases, with 6 bases of the junction left unmatched. The CDR3: CASRGSGSLYEQYF. The DNA of the CDR3 is TGTGCCAGCAGAGGTAGCGGGAGTCTCTACGAGCAGTACTTC.

The chain has TRBV4-3 and TRBJ2-1, with D possibly TRBD2 on 6 matching bases. This CDR3 comprises 15 residues. In germline, CDR1 is LGHNA, CDR2 YSLEER. The V end was cut by 1 base, the J end by 0 bases, with 7 bases between. The CDR3 region is CASSQVAVSYNEQFF. CDR3 bases: TGCGCCAGCAGCCAAGTAGCGGTCTCCTACAATGAGCAGTTCTTC.

CDR3 DNA sequence: TGTGCCAGCAGTTCACAACAGAGCTTTAATTCACCCCTCCACTTT. It specifies CASSSQQSFNSPLHF. This chain uses TRBV6-5 with TRBJ1-6; no clear D gene. Germline V gene data show CDR1 as MNHEY and CDR2 as SVGAGI. This CDR3 is built from 15 residues. V lost 4 bases, J lost 6 bases, and 13 bases lay in between.

The sample holds a few counts of this clone. Other nucleotide sequences in the sample specify the same CDR3. This sequence joins TRBV28 and TRBJ1-5; no clear D. CDR1 is MDHEN, CDR2 SYDVKM, per germline. The CDR3 runs to 14 residues. V gave up 6 bases and J gave up 1 base, with 10 bases separating them. The CDR3 loop is CASRLSLSNQPQHF. DNA for the CDR3: TGTGCCAGCAGACTTTCCCTGAGCAATCAGCCCCAGCATTTT.

This rearrangement joins TRBV5-4 to TRBJ1-2; the D gene is possibly TRBD1 (6 bases). CDR1 is SGHNT and CDR2 is YYREEE in the germline V gene (reference sequence). Trimming removed 1 base from V and 7 bases from J, with 17 bases in between. This CDR3 comprises 15 residues. The chain's CDR3 is CASSLWGDTSPGYTF. The CDR3 DNA reads as TGTGCCAGCAGCTTGTGGGGGGACACCTCCCCTGGCTACACCTTC.

CDR3: CASSSETGENSPLHF. CDR3 DNA sequence: TGCGCCAGCAGCTCCGAGACAGGGGAAAATTCACCCCTCCACTTT. This chain links TRBV5-1 with TRBJ1-6, with 8 bases aligning to TRBD1. J gave up 7 bases and V 3 bases, and 6 bases lay outside the gene matches. CDR3 length: 15 residues. CDR1 and CDR2 (germline): SGHRS, YFSETQ.

This chain links TRBV28 with TRBJ2-7, with a possible D match to TRBD1 (7 bases). The germline gives CDR1 MDHEN, CDR2 SYDVKM. V was pared by 2 bases and J by 3 bases, with 11 bases between. The CDR3 has 14 residues. The CDR3 bases are TGTGCCAGCAGTTTAGCGGGACAGCTCTACGAGCAGTACTTC. Residues: CASSLAGQLYEQYF.